The rows below give T cell receptor beta chains drawn from one sample of a study of control samples from healthy donors and cancer patients. Sequencing was performed with immunoSEQ multiplex PCR; in TCRdb, only in-frame clones are kept and a portion is missing. This repertoire shows about 77,000 clones, approximately 92% found once; its top ten account for about 5.6%. Input material: blood. Receptors were obtained from a woman aged 55-69 years in good health. Each CDR3 is given with its conserved first and last residue. Each record gives: V gene, clone size, D gene, J gene, CDR3 protein, CDR3 DNA. D genes are given only for firm matches. Rows give clone size only sometimes, using once, few, many, or a class for an expanded clone.

TRBV2,-,TRBD2,TRBJ2-1,CASSGGLAGYNEQFF,TGTGCCAGCAGCGGCGGACTAGCGGGCTACAATGAGCAGTTCTTC
TRBV11-2,-,-,TRBJ2-5,CASTPQDGKETQYF,TGTGCCAGCACCCCCCAGGACGGGAAGGAGACCCAGTACTTC
TRBV9,once,TRBD2,TRBJ2-2,CASCPRAGEFPGSIGELFF,TGTGCCAGCTGTCCGAGGGCGGGAGAGTTCCCTGGGTCAATCGGGGAGCTGTTTTTT
TRBV5-1,-,-,TRBJ2-5,CASSTRGFGETQYF,TGCGCCAGCAGCACTAGGGGATTTGGAGAGACCCAGTACTTC
TRBV27,-,TRBD1,TRBJ1-2,CASSSTTGTYYGYTF,TGTGCCAGCAGTTCGACGACAGGGACGTACTATGGCTACACCTTC
TRBV15,-,-,TRBJ2-1,CATSRENGKQFF,TGTGCCACCAGCAGAGAAAATGGGAAACAGTTCTTC
TRBV5-1,-,-,TRBJ2-5,CASTHGRSQETQYF,TGCGCCAGCACCCACGGACGGTCCCAAGAGACCCAGTACTTC
TRBV5-5,-,-,TRBJ2-7,CASSLRSGRGSYEQYF,TGTGCCAGCAGCTTGCGGTCGGGCAGGGGATCATACGAGCAGTACTTC
TRBV27,few,TRBD1,TRBJ2-1,CASSFWQGANEQFF,TGTGCCAGCAGTTTCTGGCAGGGGGCTAATGAGCAGTTCTTC
TRBV7-2,-,TRBD2,TRBJ2-1,CASSFAGDSEQFF,TGTGCCAGCAGCTTCGCGGGAGACAGTGAGCAGTTCTTC
TRBV7-2,-,-,TRBJ2-4,CASRRGGDKNIQYF,TGTGCCAGCAGAAGGGGGGGTGACAAAAACATTCAGTACTTC
TRBV15,-,-,TRBJ1-1,CATSRVQGGYTEAFF,TGTGCCACCAGCAGAGTACAGGGAGGTTACACTGAAGCTTTCTTT
TRBV5-4,-,TRBD2,TRBJ2-2,CASRQGLAGGNTGELFF,TGTGCCAGCAGGCAAGGACTAGCGGGAGGAAACACCGGGGAGCTGTTTTTT
TRBV7-9,few,-,TRBJ2-7,CASGPHFSPEQYF,TGTGCCAGCGGGCCGCATTTTTCGCCTGAGCAGTACTTC
TRBV7-3,-,-,TRBJ2-2,CASSKTAGATNTGELFF,TGTGCCAGCAGCAAAACCGCAGGGGCCACGAACACCGGGGAGCTGTTTTTT
TRBV7-9,-,-,TRBJ1-5,CASSLASRNQPQHF,TGTGCCAGCAGCTTAGCCAGTAGGAATCAGCCCCAGCATTTT
TRBV4-1,-,-,TRBJ2-5,CASSQDGRETQYF,TGCGCCAGCAGCCAAGATGGTCGGGAGACCCAGTACTTC
TRBV10-3,-,-,TRBJ2-2,CATSPDVNTGELFF,TGTGCCACCTCGCCTGATGTGAACACCGGGGAGCTGTTTTTT
TRBV28,-,TRBD2,TRBJ2-7,CASSLGTSGSYEQYF,TGTGCCAGCAGTCTCGGGACTAGCGGGAGCTACGAGCAGTACTTC
TRBV7-3,-,TRBD2,TRBJ2-1,CASSFGGTSVGNEQFF,TGTGCCAGCAGCTTTGGCGGGACTAGCGTGGGCAATGAGCAGTTCTTC
TRBV9,once,-,TRBJ2-3,CASNGGGAPRDTQYF,TGTGCCAGCAACGGCGGCGGGGCCCCGAGGGATACGCAGTATTTT
TRBV14,-,-,TRBJ1-1,CASSPLSNTEAFF,TGTGCCAGCAGCCCGCTTTCGAACACTGAAGCTTTCTTT
TRBV6-6,-,TRBD1,TRBJ1-2,CASRETGQGDGYTF,TGTGCCAGCAGAGAGACGGGACAGGGAGACGGCTACACCTTC
TRBV19,-,TRBD1,TRBJ1-2,CASSDRENYGYTF,TGTGCCAGTAGCGACAGGGAGAACTATGGCTACACCTTC
TRBV29-1,-,TRBD1,TRBJ1-1,CSVEDDRGMNTEAFF,TGCAGCGTTGAAGATGACAGGGGAATGAACACTGAAGCTTTCTTT
TRBV6-1,-,-,TRBJ2-2,CASSERTIVGELFF,TGTGCCAGCAGTGAAAGGACCATTGTCGGGGAGCTGTTTTTT
TRBV2,few,-,TRBJ1-3,CAIQQGGGNTIYF,TGTGCCATCCAACAGGGTGGTGGAAACACCATATATTTT
TRBV28,-,-,TRBJ2-1,CASSLVDSSYNEQFF,TGTGCCAGCAGTTTAGTCGATAGCTCCTACAATGAGCAGTTCTTC
TRBV7-9,few,-,TRBJ1-4,CASSPGHINEKLFF,TGTGCCAGCAGCCCAGGGCACATTAATGAAAAACTGTTTTTT
TRBV28,-,-,TRBJ1-2,CAITPSGHGYTF,TGTGCCATCACCCCCAGCGGGCATGGCTACACCTTC
TRBV5-1,-,-,TRBJ1-1,CASSLHGDTEAFF,TGCGCCAGCAGCTTGCATGGGGACACTGAAGCTTTCTTT
TRBV24-1,-,-,TRBJ1-1,CATSDLMSRHPEEAFF,TGTGCCACCAGTGATTTAATGAGTAGGCACCCCGAGGAAGCTTTCTTT
TRBV21-1,-,-,TRBJ2-2,CASSKLGGGPIGELFF,TGTGCCAGCAGCAAACTTGGGGGAGGGCCAATCGGGGAGCTGTTTTTT
TRBV9,-,TRBD2,TRBJ2-1,CASNDLAGNGEQFF,TGTGCCAGCAATGATCTAGCGGGAAATGGTGAGCAGTTCTTC
TRBV5-1,-,-,TRBJ1-1,CASSLNTGRSEAFF,TGCGCCAGCAGCCTTAACACAGGACGGTCTGAAGCTTTCTTT
TRBV10-3,-,TRBD2,TRBJ2-7,CAIGGTSGSGEQYF,TGTGCCATCGGTGGGACTAGCGGGAGTGGCGAGCAGTACTTC
TRBV9,-,TRBD2,TRBJ2-1,CASSVGTLAGGNEQFF,TGTGCCAGCAGCGTTGGAACACTAGCGGGAGGGAATGAGCAGTTCTTC